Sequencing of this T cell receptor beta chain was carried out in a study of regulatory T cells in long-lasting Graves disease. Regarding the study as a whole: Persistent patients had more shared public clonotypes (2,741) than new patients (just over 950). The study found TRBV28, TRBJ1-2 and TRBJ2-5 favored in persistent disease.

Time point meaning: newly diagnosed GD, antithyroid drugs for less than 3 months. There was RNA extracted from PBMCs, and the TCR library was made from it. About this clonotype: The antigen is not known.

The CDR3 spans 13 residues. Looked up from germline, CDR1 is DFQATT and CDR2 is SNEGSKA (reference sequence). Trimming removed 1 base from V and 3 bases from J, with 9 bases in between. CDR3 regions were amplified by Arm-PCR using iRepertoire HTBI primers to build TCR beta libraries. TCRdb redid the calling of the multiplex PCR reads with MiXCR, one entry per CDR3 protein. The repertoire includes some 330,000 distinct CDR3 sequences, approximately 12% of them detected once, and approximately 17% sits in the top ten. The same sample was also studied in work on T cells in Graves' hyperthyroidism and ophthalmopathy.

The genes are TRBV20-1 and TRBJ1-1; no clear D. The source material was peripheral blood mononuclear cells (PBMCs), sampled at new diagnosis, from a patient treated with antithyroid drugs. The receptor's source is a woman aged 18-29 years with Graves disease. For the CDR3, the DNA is TGCAGTGCTAGAGCCCTCTGGGACACTGAAGCTTTCTTT. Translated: CSARALWDTEAFF.